Each of the 3 T cell receptor beta chains below was sequenced from the same sample in a study of shared clonotypes between healthy human individuals. Data came from immunoSEQ multiplex PCR; TCRdb stores just in-frame clones and leaves some out. The repertoire consists of roughly 100,000 clones, with less than 75% occurring once and the leading ten covering about 25%. Sequencing used memory CD8+ T cells sorted from blood. Subset specified: CD45RO+ cells pooled with CCR7-negative TemRA cells. These TCRs come from a young woman in good health.

The chain couples TRBV25-1 to TRBJ1-1, with a tentative D call TRBD1 (6 bases). Trimming removed 4 bases at V and 3 bases at J, with 12 bases between. Germline assignment: CDR1 MGHDK and CDR2 SYGVNS. CDR3 length: 14 residues. CDR3 protein: CASSGVTGYTEAFF. CDR3 nucleotide sequence: TGTGCCAGCAGTGGAGTGACAGGTTACACTGAAGCTTTCTTT. Complete variable domain (other parts from reference TRBV25-1 and TRBJ1-1): EADIYQTPRYLVIGTGKKITLECSQTMGHDKMYWYQQDPGMELHLIHYSYGVNSTEKGDLSSESTVSRIRTEHFPLTLESARPSHTSQYLCASSGVTGYTEAFFGQGTRLTVV.

This clone was observed a handful of times. V is TRBV6-4 and J is TRBJ2-1; D perhaps matches TRBD2 (6 bases). CDR3 length: 15 amino acids. With 5 bases removed from V and 5 bases from J, the gap between germline ends came to 16 bases. Per the germline V gene, CDR1 is MRHNA and CDR2 is SNTAGT. The CDR3 region is CASSYMAGKNNEQFF. As DNA, the CDR3 is TGTGCCAGCAGTTACATGGCGGGGAAGAACAATGAGCAGTTCTTC.

Points on this clone: This likely traces to a read error, being one base from a far larger clone. The J gene is TRBJ2-5, the V gene TRBV7-2, with 8 bases lining up with TRBD2. V trimming: 8 bases; J trimming: 4 bases; junction bases outside the gene matches: 12. Germline-derived CDR1 and CDR2 are SGHTA and FQGNSA. There are 15 residues in the CDR3. CDR3 residues: CASAPGLAHVETQYF. DNA of the CDR3: TGTGCCAGCGCCCCCGGACTAGCCCACGTAGAGACCCAGTACTTC. Filled out from reference TRBV7-2 and TRBJ2-5, the complete variable domain reads GAGVSQSPSNKVTEKGKDVELRCDPISGHTALYWYRQSLGQGLEFLIYFQGNSAPDKSGLPSDRFSAERTGGSVSTLTIQRTQQEDSAVYLCASAPGLAHVETQYFGPGTRLLVL.